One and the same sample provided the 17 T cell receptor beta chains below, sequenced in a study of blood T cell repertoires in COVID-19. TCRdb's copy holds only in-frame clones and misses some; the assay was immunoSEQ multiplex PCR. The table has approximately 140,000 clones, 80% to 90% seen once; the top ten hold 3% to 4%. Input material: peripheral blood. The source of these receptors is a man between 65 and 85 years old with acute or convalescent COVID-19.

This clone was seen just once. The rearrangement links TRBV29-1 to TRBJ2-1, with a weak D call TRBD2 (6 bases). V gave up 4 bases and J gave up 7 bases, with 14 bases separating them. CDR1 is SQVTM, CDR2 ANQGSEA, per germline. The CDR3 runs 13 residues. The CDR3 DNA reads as TGCAGCGTTGGGTGGATCAGCGGGAATGAGCAGTTCTTC. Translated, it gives CSVGWISGNEQFF.

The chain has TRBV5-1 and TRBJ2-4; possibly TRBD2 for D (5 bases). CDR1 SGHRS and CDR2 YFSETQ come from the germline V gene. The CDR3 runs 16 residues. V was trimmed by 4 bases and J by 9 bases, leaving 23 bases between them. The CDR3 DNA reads TGCGCCAGCAGCCCCTCGGCAACCGGGCGGGCCCCCATTCAGTACTTC. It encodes CASSPSATGRAPIQYF.

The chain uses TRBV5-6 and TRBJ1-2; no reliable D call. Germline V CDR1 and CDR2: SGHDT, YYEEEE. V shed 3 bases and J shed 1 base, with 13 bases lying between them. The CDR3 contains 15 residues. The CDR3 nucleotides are TGTGCCAGCAGCTGGGCGGGAATGTATAACTATGGCTACACCTTC. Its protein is CASSWAGMYNYGYTF.

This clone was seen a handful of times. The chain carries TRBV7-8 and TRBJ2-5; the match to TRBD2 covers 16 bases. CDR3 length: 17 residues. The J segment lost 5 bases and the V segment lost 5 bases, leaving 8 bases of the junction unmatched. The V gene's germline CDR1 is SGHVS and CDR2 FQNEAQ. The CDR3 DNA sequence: TGTGCCAGCAGCCCTGGGACTAGCGGGAGGGAGTGGGAGACCCAGTACTTC. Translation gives CASSPGTSGREWETQYF.

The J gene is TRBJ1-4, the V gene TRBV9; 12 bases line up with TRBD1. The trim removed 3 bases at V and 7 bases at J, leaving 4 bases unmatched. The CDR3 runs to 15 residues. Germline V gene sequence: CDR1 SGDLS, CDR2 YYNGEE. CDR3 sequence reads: CASSAGTGGFEKLFF. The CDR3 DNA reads TGTGCCAGCAGCGCAGGGACAGGGGGCTTTGAAAAACTGTTTTTT. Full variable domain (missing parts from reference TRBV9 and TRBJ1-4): DSGVTQTPKHLITATGQRVTLRCSPRSGDLSVYWYQQSLDQGLQFLIQYYNGEERAKGNILERFSAQQFPDLHSELNLSSLELGDSALYFCASSAGTGGFEKLFFGSGTQLSVL.

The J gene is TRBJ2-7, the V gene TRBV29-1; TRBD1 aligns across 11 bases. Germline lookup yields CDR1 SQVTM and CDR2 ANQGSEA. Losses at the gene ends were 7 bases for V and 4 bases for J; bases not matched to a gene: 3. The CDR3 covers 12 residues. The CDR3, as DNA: TGCAGCGGCGGGACAGGGGGATACGAGCAGTACTTC. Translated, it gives CSGGTGGYEQYF.

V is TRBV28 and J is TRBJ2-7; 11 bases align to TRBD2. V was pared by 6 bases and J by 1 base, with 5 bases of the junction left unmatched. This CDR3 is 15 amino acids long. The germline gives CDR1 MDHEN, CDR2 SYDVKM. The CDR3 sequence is CASRTGLAVSYEQYF. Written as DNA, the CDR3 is TGTGCCAGCAGAACGGGACTAGCGGTTTCCTACGAGCAGTACTTC.

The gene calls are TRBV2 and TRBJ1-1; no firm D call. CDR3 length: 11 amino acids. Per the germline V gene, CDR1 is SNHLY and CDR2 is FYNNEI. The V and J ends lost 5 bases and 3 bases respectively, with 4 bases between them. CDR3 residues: CASSPYTEAFF. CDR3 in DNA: TGTGCCAGCAGTCCGTACACTGAAGCTTTCTTT.

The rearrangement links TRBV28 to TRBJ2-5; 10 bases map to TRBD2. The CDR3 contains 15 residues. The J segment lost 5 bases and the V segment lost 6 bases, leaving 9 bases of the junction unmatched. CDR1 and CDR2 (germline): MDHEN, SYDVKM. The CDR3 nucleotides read TGTGCCAGCAGCCCGCTAGCGGGAGTTAGGGAGACCCAGTACTTC. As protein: CASSPLAGVRETQYF.

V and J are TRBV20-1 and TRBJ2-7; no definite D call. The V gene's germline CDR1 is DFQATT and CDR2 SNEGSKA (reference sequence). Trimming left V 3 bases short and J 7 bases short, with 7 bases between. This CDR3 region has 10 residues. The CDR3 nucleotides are TGCAGTGCTAGTATATCGGAGCAGTACTTC. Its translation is CSASISEQYF.

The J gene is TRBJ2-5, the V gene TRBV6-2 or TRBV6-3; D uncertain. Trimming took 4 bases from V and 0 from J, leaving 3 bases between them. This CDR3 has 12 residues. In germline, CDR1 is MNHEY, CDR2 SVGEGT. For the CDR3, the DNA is TGTGCCAGCAGTTCTTACCAAGAGACCCAGTACTTC. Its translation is CASSSYQETQYF.

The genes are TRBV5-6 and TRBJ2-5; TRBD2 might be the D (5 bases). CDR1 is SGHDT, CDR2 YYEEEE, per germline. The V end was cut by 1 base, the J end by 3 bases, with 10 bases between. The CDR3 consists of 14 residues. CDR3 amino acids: CASSLYPGEETQYF. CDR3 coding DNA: TGTGCCAGCAGCTTGTACCCCGGGGAAGAGACCCAGTACTTC.

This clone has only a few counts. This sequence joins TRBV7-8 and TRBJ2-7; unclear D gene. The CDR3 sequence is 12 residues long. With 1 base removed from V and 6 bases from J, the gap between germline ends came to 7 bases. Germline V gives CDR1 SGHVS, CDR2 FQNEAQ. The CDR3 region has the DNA TGTGCCAGCAGCTTAGTGAGCTTCGAGCAGTACTTC. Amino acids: CASSLVSFEQYF.

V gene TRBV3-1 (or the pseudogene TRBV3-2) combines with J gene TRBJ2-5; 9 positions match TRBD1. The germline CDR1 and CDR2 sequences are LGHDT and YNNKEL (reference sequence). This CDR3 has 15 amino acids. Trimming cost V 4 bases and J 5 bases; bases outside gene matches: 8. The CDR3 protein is CASSLQGAGGETQYF. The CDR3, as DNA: TGTGCCAGCAGCCTACAGGGGGCGGGCGGGGAGACCCAGTACTTC.

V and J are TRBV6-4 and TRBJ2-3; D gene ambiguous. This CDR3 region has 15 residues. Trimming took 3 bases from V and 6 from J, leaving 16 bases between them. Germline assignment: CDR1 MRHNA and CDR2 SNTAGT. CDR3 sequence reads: CASSEGSLSLDTQYF. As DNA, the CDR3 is TGTGCCAGCAGTGAAGGTAGCCTCAGTCTCGATACGCAGTATTTT.

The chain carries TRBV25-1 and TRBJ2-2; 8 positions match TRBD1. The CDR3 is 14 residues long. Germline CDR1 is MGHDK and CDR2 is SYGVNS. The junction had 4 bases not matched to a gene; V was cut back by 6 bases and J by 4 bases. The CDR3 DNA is TGTGCCAGCAGGAGACAGGGGAGCACCGGGGAGCTGTTTTTT. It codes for CASRRQGSTGELFF.

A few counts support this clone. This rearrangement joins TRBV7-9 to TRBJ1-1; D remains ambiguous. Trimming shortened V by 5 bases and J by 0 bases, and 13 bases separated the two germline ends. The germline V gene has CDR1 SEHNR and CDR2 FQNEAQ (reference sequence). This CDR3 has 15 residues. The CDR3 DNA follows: TGTGCCAGCAGCCGCGACGCGGCCATGAACACTGAAGCTTTCTTT. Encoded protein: CASSRDAAMNTEAFF.